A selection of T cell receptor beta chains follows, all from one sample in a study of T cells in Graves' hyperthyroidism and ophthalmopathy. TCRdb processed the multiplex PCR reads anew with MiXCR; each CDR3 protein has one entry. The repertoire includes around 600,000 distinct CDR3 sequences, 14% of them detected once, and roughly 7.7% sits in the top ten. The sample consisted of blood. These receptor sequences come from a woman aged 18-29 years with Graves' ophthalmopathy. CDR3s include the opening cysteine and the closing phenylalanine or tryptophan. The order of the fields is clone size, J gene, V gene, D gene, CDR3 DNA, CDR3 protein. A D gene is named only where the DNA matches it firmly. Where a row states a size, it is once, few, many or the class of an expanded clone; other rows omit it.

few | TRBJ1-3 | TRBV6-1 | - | TGTGCCAGCAGTTCCAACAATGCGGGAAACACCATATATTTT | CASSSNNAGNTIYF
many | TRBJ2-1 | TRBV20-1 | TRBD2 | TGCAGCGCTAGCGGGGGGCGAGGTGAGCAGTTCTTC | CSASGGRGEQFF
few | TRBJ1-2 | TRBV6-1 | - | TGTGCCAGCAGTAAGCAGAGACGGACATATGGCTACACCTTC | CASSKQRRTYGYTF
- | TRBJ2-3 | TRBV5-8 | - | TGTGCCAGCAGCTTGGGGGAGAGAACAGATACGCAGTATTTT | CASSLGERTDTQYF
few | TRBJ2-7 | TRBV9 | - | TGTGCCAGCAGCGTAGAACTGGTCTCCTACGAGCAGTACTTC | CASSVELVSYEQYF
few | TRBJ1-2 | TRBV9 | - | TGTGCCAGCAGCGTAGAACGTACAGGCTATGGCTACACCTTC | CASSVERTGYGYTF
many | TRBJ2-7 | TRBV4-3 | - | TGCGCCAGCAGCCAAGATGTCGGCGACTACGAGCAGTACTTC | CASSQDVGDYEQYF
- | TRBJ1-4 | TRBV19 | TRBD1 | TGTGCCAGTAGTAAAGACAGGGGGCAACTGTTTTTT | CASSKDRGQLFF
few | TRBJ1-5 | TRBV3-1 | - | TGTGCCAGCAGCCAAGTGGCCGGGTACAATCAGCCCCAGCATTTT | CASSQVAGYNQPQHF
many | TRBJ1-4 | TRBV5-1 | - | TGCGCCAGCAGCTTCCAGGGTGGTAATGAAAAACTGTTTTTT | CASSFQGGNEKLFF
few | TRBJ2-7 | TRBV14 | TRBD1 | TGTGCCAGCAGCCAGGGACAGATCAGCTCCTACGAGCAGTACTTC | CASSQGQISSYEQYF
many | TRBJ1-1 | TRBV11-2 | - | TGTGCCAGCAGCTTAGCTTATTCCGATGAAGCTTTCTTT | CASSLAYSDEAFF
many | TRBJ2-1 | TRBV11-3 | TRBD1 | TGTGCCAGCAGCTTCGGGACAGGGCGGTCCTACAATGAGCAGTTCTTC | CASSFGTGRSYNEQFF
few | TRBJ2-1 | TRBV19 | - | TGTGCCAGTAGTATACCCAGTCCCTTCTACAATGAGCAGTTCTTC | CASSIPSPFYNEQFF
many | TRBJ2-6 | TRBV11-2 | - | TGTGCCAGCAGCCCACCACGTCGACTCTCTGGGGCCAACGTCCTGACTTTC | CASSPPRRLSGANVLTF
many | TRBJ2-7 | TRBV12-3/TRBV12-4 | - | TGTGCCAGCAGTTGGCAGGGACGCTACGAGCAGTACTTC | CASSWQGRYEQYF
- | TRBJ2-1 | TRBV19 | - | TGTGCCAGTAGTGAAAGGACTCATACCCAATACAATGAGCAGTTCTTC | CASSERTHTQYNEQFF